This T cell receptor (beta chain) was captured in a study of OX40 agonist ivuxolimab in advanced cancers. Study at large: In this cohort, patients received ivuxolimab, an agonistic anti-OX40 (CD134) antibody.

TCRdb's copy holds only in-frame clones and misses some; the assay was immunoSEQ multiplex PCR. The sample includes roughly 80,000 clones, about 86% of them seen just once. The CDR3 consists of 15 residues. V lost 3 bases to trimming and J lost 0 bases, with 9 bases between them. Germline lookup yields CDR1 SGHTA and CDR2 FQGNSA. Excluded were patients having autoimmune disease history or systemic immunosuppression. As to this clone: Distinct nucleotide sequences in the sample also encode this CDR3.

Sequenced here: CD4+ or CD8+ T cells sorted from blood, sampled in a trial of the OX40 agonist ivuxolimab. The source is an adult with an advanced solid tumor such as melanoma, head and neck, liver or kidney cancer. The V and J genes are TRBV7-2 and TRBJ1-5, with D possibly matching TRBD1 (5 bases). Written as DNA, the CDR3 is TGTGCCAGCAGCTTGGGGCCCAATAGCAATCAGCCCCAGCATTTT. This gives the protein CASSLGPNSNQPQHF. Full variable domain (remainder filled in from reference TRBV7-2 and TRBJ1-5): GAGVSQSPSNKVTEKGKDVELRCDPISGHTALYWYRQSLGQGLEFLIYFQGNSAPDKSGLPSDRFSAERTGGSVSTLTIQRTQQEDSAVYLCASSLGPNSNQPQHFGDGTRLSIL.